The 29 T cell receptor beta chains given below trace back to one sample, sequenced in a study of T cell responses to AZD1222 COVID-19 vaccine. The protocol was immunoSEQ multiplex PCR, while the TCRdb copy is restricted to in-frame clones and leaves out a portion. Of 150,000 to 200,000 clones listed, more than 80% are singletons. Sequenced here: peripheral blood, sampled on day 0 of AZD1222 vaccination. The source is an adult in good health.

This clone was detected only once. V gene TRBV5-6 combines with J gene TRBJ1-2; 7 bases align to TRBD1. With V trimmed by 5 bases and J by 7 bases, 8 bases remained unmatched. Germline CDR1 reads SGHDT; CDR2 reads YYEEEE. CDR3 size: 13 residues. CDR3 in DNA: TGTGCCAGCAGTCCGAGGGGGCGCGGTGGCTACACCTTC. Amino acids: CASSPRGRGGYTF.

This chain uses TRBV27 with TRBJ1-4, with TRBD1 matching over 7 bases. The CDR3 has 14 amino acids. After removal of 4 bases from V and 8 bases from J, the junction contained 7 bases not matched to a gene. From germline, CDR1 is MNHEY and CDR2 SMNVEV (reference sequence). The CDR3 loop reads CASSYNRGGEKLFF. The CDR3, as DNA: TGTGCCAGCAGTTACAACAGGGGAGGGGAAAAACTGTTTTTT.

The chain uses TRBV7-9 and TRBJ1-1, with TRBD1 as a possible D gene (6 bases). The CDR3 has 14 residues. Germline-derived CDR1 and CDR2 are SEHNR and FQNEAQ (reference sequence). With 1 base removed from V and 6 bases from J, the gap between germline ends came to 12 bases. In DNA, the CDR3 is TGTGCCAGCAGCTTAGGTACGGGGGCGCCTGAAGCTTTCTTT. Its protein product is CASSLGTGAPEAFF.

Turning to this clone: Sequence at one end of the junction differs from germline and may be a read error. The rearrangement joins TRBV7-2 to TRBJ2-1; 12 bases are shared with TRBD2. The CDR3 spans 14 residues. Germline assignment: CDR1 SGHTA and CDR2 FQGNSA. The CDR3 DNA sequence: TGTGCCAGCAGCCTAGCGGGAGGGTACAATGAGCAGTTCTTC. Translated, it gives CASSLAGGYNEQFF.

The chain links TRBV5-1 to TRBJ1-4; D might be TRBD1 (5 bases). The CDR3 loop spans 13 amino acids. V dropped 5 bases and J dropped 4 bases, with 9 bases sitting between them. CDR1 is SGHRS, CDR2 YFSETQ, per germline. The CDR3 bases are TGCGCCAGCAGAGACAGTTATAATGAAAAACTGTTTTTT. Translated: CASRDSYNEKLFF. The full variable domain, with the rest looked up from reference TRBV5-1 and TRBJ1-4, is KAGVTQTPRYLIKTRGQQVTLSCSPISGHRSVSWYQQTPGQGLQFLFEYFSETQRNKGNFPGRFSGRQFSNSRSEMNVSTLELGDSALYLCASRDSYNEKLFFGSGTQLSVL.

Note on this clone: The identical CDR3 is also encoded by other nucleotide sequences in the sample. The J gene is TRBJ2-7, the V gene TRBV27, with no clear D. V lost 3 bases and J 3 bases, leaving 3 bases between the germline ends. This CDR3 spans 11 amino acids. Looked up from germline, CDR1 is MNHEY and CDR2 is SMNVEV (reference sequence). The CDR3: CASSFGYEQYF. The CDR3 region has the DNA TGTGCCAGCAGTTTTGGCTACGAGCAGTACTTC.

The CDR3 nucleotides read TGTGCCAGTAGTACTGAATTGAACACTGAAGCTTTCTTT. Amino acid sequence: CASSTELNTEAFF. V usage is TRBV19 and J usage is TRBJ1-1, with D unresolved. Between the trimmed V and J ends, which lost 4 bases and 0 bases, there was a span of 6 bases. Per the germline V gene, CDR1 is LNHDA and CDR2 is SQIVND (reference sequence). The CDR3 has 13 residues. The full variable domain, its missing parts supplied by reference TRBV19 and TRBJ1-1, is DGGITQSPKYLFRKEGQNVTLSCEQNLNHDAMYWYRQDPGQGLRLIYYSQIVNDFQKGDIAEGYSVSREKKESFPLTVTSAQKNPTAFYLCASSTELNTEAFFGQGTRLTVV.

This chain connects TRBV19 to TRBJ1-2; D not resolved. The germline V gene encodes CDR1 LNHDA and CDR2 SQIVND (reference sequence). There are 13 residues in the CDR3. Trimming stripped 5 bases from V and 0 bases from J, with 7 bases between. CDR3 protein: CASSPRANYGYTF. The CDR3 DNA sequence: TGTGCCAGTAGTCCTCGAGCTAACTATGGCTACACCTTC.

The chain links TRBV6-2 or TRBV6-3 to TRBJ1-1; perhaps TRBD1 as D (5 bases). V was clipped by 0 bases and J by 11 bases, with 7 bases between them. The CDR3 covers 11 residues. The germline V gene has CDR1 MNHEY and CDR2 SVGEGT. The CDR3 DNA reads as TGTGCCAGCAGTTACTCGACAGTGGCTTTCTTT. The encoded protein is CASSYSTVAFF.

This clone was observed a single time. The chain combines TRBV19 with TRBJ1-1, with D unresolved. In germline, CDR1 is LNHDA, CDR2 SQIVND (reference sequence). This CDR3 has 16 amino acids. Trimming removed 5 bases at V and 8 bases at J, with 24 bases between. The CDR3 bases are TGTGCCAGTAGTTTTGTTCCGGCCCGCCGATCGACCGAAGCTTTCTTT. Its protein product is CASSFVPARRSTEAFF. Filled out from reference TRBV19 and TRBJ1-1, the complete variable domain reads DGGITQSPKYLFRKEGQNVTLSCEQNLNHDAMYWYRQDPGQGLRLIYYSQIVNDFQKGDIAEGYSVSREKKESFPLTVTSAQKNPTAFYLCASSFVPARRSTEAFFGQGTRLTVV.

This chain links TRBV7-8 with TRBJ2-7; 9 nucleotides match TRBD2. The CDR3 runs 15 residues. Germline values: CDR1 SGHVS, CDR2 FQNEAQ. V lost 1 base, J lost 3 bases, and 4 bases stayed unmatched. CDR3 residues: CASSLVTSGNYEQYF. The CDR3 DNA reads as TGTGCCAGCAGCTTAGTGACTAGCGGAAACTACGAGCAGTACTTC.

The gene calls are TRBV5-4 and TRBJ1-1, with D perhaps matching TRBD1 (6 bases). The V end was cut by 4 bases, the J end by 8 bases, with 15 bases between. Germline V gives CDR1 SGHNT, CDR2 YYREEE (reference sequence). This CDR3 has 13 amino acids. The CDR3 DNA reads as TGTGCCAGCAGCCCCCGAACTGGACAGGAAGCTTTCTTT. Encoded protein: CASSPRTGQEAFF. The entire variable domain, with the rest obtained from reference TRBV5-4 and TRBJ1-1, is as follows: ETGVTQSPTHLIKTRGQQVTLRCSSQSGHNTVSWYQQALGQGPQFIFQYYREEENGRGNFPPRFSGLQFPNYSSELNVNALELDDSALYLCASSPRTGQEAFFGQGTRLTVV.

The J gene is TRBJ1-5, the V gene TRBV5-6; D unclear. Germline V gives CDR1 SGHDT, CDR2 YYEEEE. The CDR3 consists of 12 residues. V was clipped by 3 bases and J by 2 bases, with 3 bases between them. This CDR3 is CASSYGNQPQHF. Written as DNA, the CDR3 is TGTGCCAGCAGCTACGGCAATCAGCCCCAGCATTTT. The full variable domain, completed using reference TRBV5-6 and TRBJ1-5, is DAGVTQSPTHLIKTRGQQVTLRCSPKSGHDTVSWYQQALGQGPQFIFQYYEEEERQRGNFPDRFSGHQFPNYSSELNVNALLLGDSALYLCASSYGNQPQHFGDGTRLSIL.

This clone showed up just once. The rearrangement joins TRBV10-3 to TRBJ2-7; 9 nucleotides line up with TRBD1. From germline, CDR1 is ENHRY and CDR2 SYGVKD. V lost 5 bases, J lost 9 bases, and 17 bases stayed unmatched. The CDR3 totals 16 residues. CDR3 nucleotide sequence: TGTGCCATCAGTCAAGCCGGGACAGGGCTCGAAGGCGGGCAGTACTTC. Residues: CAISQAGTGLEGGQYF.

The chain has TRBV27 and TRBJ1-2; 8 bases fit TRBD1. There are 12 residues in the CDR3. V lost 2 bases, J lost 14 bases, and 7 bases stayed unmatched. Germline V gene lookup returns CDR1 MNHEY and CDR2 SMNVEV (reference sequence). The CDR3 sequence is CASSLEGDRLTF. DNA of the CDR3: TGTGCCAGCAGTTTAGAAGGGGACAGGCTTACCTTC.

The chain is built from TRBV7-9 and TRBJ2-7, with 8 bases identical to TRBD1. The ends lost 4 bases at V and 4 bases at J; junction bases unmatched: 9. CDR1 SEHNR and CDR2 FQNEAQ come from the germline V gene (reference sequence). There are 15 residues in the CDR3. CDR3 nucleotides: TGTGCCAGCAGCTCCGGACAGGGAAGTATGTACGAGCAGTACTTC. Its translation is CASSSGQGSMYEQYF.

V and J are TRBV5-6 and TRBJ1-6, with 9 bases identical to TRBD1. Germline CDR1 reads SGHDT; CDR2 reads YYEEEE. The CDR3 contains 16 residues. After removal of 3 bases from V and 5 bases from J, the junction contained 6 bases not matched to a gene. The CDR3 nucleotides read TGTGCCAGCAGCTACGACAGGGGGAGAGATAATTCACCCCTCCACTTT. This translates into CASSYDRGRDNSPLHF.

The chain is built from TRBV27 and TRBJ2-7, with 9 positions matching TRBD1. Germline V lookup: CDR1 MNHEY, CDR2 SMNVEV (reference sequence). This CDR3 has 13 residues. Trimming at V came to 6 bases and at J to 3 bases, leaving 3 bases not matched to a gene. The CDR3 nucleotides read TGTGCCAGCAGGGACAGGGGCCACTACGAGCAGTACTTC. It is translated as CASRDRGHYEQYF.

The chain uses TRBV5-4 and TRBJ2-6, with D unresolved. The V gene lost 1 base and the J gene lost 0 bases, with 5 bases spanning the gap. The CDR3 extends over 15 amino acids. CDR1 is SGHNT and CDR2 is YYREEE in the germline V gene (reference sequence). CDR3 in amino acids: CASSLRLSGANVLTF. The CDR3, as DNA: TGTGCCAGCAGCTTGCGGCTCTCTGGGGCCAACGTCCTGACTTTC.

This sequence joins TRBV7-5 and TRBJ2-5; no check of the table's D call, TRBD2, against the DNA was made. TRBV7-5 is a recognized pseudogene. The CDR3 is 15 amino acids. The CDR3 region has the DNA TGTGTCAGAAGCTTAAGGCTAGCTGCGAAAGAGACCCAGTACTTC. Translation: CVRSLRLAAKETQYF.

CDR3 sequence: CASSDQIQETQYF. The CDR3 bases are TGCGCCAGCAGTGACCAGATCCAAGAGACCCAGTACTTC. The chain links TRBV10-1 to TRBJ2-5; D is uncertain. This CDR3 has 13 amino acids. Looked up from germline, CDR1 is WNHNN and CDR2 is SYGVQD (reference sequence). V shed 3 bases and J shed 1 base, with 6 bases lying between them.

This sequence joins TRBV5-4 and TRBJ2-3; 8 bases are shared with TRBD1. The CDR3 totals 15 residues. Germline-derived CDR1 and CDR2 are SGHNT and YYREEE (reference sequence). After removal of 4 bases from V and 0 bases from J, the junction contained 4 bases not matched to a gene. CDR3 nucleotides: TGTGCCAGCAGCCGGGACAGGCGGAGCACAGATACGCAGTATTTT. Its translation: CASSRDRRSTDTQYF.

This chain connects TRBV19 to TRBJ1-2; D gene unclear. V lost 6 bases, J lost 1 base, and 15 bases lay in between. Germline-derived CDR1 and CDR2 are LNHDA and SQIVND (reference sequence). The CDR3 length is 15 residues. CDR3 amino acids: CASSPAYGLNYGYTF. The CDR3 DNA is TGTGCCAGTAGCCCCGCTTACGGGCTTAACTATGGCTACACCTTC.

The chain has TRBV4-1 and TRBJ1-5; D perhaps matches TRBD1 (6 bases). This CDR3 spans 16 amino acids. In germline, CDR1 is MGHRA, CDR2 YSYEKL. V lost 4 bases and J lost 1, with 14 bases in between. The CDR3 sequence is CASSPERGESNQPQHF. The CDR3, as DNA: TGCGCCAGCAGCCCCGAAAGGGGGGAAAGCAATCAGCCCCAGCATTTT.

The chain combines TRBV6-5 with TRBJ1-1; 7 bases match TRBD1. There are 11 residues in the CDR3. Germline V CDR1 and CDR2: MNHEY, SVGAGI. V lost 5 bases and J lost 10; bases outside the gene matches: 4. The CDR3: CASSIQGVAFF. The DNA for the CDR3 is TGTGCCAGCAGTATTCAGGGGGTAGCTTTCTTT.

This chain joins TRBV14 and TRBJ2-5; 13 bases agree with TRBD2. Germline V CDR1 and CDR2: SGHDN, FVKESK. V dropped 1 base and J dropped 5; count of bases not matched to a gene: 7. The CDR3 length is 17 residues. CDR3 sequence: CASSQGRLAGGLETQYF. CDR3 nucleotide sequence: TGTGCCAGCAGCCAAGGAAGACTAGCGGGAGGTCTTGAGACCCAGTACTTC.

In DNA form, the CDR3 reads TGCAGCGTTTCGGGATCTAGGGTCTATGGCTACACCTTC. It yields the protein CSVSGSRVYGYTF. This chain joins TRBV29-1 and TRBJ1-2; D unclear. Trimming removed 5 bases at V and 4 bases at J, with 14 bases between. CDR3 length equals 13 residues. From germline, CDR1 is SQVTM and CDR2 ANQGSEA.

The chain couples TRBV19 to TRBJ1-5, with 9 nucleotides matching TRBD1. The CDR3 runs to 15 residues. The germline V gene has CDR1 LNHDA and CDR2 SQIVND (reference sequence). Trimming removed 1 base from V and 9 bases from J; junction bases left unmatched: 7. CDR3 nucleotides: TGTGCCAGTAGTATAGCGGGACAGGGAGTTCGGCCCCAGCATTTT. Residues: CASSIAGQGVRPQHF.

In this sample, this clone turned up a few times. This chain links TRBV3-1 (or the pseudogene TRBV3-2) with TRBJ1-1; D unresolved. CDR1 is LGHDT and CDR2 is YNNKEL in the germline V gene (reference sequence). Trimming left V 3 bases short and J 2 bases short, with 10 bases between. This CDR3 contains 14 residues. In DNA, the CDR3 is TGTGCCAGCAGCCAGAGGTGGGAAAACACTGAAGCTTTCTTT. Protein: CASSQRWENTEAFF.